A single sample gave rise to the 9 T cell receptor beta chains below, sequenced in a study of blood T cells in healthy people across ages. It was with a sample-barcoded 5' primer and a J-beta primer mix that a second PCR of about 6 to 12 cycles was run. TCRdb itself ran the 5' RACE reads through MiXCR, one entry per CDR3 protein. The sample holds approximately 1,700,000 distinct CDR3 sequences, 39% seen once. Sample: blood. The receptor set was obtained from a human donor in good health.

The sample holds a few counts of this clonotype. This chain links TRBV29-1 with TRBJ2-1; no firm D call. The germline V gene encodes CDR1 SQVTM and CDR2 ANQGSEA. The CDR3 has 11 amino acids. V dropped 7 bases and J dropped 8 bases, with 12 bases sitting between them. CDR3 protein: CSAVIIHEQFF. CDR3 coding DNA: TGCAGCGCGGTTATTATCCATGAGCAGTTCTTC.

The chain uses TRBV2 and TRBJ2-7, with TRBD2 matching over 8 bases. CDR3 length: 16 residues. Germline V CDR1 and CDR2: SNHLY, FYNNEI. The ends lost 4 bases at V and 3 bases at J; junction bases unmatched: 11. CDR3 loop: CASSAGGPDSYYEQYF. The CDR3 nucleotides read TGTGCCAGCAGTGCGGGGGGGCCTGACTCTTACTACGAGCAGTACTTC.

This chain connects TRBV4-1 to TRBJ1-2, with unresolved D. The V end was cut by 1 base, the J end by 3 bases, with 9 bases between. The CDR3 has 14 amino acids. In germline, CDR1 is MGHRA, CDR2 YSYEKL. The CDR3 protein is CASSQVLVDYGYTF. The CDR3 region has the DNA TGCGCCAGCAGCCAAGTACTGGTTGACTATGGCTACACCTTC.

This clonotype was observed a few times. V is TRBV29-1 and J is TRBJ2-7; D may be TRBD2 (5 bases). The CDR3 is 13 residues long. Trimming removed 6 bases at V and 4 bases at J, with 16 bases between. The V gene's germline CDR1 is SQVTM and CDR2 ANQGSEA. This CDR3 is CSVDAGRRYEQYF. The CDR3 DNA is TGCAGCGTCGACGCCGGTAGGAGGTACGAGCAGTACTTC.

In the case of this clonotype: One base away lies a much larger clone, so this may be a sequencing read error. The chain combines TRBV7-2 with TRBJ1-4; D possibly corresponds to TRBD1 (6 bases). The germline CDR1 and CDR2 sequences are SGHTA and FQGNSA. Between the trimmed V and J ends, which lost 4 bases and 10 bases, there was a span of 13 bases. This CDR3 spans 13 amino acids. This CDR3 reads CASSSGRQAKLFF. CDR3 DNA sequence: TGTGCCAGCAGCTCGGGTCGACAGGCAAAACTGTTTTTT.

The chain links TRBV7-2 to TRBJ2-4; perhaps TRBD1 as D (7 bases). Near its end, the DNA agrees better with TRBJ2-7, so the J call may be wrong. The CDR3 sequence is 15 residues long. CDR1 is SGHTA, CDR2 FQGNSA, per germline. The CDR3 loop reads CASSSEGQRIYEQYF. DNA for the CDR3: TGTGCCAGCAGCTCGGAGGGACAGAGGATCTACGAGCAGTACTTC.

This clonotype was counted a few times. As DNA, the CDR3 is TGTGCCACCAGCAGAGATTATTGGGGTGGGGAGGGGAAGGCTTTCTTT. Protein sequence: CATSRDYWGGEGKAFF. The genes are TRBV15 and TRBJ1-1, with a weak D call TRBD1 (5 bases). Per germline, CDR1 LNHNV and CDR2 YYDKDF (reference sequence). CDR3 length: 16 residues. Trimming took off 0 bases at V and 11 bases at J, with 22 bases between the two ends.

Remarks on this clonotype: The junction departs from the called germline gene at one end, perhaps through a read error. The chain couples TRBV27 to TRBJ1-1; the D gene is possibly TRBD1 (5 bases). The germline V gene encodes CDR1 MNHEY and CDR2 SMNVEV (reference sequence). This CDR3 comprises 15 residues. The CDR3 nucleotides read TGTACCAGCAGTTTTGGGGACCCGGGGTACACTGAAGCTTTCTTT. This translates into CTSSFGDPGYTEAFF.

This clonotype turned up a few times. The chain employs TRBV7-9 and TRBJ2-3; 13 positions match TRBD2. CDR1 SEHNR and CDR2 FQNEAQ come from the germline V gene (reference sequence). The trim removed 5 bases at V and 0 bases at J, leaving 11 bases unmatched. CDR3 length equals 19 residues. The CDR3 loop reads CASSVTSGGVIRSTDTQYF. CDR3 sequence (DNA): TGTGCCAGCAGCGTCACTAGCGGGGGGGTCATTCGAAGCACAGATACGCAGTATTTT.